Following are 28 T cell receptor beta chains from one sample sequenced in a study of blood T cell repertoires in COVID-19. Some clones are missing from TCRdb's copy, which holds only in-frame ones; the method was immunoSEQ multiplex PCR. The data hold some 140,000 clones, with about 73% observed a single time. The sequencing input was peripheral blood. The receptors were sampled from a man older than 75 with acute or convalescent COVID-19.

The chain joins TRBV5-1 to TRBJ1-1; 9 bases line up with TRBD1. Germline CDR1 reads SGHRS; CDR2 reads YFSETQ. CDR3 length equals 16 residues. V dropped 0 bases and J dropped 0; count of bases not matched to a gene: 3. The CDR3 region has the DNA TGCGCCAGCAGCTTGGGACAGGGGGTTATGAACACTGAAGCTTTCTTT. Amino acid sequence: CASSLGQGVMNTEAFF.

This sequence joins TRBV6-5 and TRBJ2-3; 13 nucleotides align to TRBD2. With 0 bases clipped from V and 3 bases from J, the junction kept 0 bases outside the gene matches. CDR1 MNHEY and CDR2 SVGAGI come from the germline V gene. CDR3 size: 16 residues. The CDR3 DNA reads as TGTGCCAGCAGTTACTCGGGACTAGCGGGAACAGATACGCAGTATTTT. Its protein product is CASSYSGLAGTDTQYF.

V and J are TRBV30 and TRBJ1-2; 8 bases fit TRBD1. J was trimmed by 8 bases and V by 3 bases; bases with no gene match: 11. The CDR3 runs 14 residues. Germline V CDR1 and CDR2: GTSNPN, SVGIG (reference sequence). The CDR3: CAWSAGGTGGGYTF. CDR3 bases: TGTGCCTGGAGCGCCGGAGGGACAGGCGGGGGCTACACCTTC.

CDR3 sequence reads: CASSVGGTGNTEAFF. The CDR3 nucleotides are TGTGCCAGCAGCGTAGGGGGGACAGGGAACACTGAAGCTTTCTTT. The chain combines TRBV9 with TRBJ1-1; 8 positions match TRBD1. Trimming removed 0 bases from V and 1 base from J; junction bases left unmatched: 2. The germline V gene encodes CDR1 SGDLS and CDR2 YYNGEE. The CDR3 contains 15 residues.

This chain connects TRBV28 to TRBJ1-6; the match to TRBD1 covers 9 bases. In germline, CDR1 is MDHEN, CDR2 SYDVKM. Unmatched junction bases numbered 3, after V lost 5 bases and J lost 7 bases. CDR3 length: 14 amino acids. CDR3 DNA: TGTGCCAGCAGTGTGACAGGGGGGAATTCACCCCTCCACTTT. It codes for CASSVTGGNSPLHF.

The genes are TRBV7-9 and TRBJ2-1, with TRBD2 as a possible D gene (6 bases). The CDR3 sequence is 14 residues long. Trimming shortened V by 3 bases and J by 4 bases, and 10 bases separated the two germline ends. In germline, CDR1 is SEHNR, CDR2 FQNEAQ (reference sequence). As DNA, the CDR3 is TGTGCCAGCAGCTTGGACCGGGGGTACAATGAGCAGTTCTTC. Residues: CASSLDRGYNEQFF.

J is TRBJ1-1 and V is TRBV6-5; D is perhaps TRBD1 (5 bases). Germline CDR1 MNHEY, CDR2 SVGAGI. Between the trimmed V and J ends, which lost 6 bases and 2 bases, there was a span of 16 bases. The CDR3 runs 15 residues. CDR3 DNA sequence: TGTGCCAGCAGGAGGCCCGGGACTCCAAACACTGAAGCTTTCTTT. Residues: CASRRPGTPNTEAFF.

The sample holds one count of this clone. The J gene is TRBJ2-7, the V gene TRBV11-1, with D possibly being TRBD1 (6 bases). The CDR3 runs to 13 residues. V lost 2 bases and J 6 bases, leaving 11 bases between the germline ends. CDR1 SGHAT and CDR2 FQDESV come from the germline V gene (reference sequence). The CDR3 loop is CASSLPGQREQYF. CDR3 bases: TGTGCCAGCAGCTTACCTGGACAGCGCGAGCAGTACTTC.

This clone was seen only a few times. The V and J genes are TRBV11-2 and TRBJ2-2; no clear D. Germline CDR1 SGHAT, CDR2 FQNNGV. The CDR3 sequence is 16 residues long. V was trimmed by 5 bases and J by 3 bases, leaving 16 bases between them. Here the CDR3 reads CASSPRLTGDTGELFF. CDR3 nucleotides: TGTGCCAGCAGCCCCCGACTGACCGGAGACACCGGGGAGCTGTTTTTT.

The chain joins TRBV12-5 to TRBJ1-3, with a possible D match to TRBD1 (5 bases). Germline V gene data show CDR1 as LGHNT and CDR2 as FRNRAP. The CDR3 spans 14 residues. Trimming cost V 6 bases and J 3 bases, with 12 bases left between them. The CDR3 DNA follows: TGTGCTAGTGGCCCCGGGGGGAATGGAAACACCATATATTTT. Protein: CASGPGGNGNTIYF.

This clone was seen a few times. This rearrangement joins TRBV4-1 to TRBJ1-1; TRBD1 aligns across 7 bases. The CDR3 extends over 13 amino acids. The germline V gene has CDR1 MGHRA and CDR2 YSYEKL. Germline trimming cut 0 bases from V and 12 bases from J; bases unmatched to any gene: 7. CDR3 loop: CASSQDEGTAPFF. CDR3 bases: TGCGCCAGCAGCCAAGATGAGGGGACAGCGCCTTTCTTT.

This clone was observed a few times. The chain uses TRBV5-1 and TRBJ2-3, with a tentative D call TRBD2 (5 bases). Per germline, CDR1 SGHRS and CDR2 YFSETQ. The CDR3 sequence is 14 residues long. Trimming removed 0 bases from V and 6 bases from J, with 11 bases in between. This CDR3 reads CASSLERGQDTQYF. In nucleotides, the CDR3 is TGCGCCAGCAGCTTGGAACGAGGGCAGGATACGCAGTATTTT.

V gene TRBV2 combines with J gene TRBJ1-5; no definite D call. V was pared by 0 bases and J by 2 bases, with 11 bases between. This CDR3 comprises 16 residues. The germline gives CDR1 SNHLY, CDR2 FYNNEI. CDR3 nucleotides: TGTGCCAGCAGTGAAGCCGCGGGATCGGGCAATCAGCCCCAGCATTTT. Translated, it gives CASSEAAGSGNQPQHF.

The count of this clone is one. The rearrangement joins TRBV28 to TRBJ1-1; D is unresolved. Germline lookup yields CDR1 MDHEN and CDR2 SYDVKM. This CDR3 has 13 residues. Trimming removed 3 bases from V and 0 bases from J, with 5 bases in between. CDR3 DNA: TGTGCCAGCAGTTTCGTTTTGAACACTGAAGCTTTCTTT. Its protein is CASSFVLNTEAFF.

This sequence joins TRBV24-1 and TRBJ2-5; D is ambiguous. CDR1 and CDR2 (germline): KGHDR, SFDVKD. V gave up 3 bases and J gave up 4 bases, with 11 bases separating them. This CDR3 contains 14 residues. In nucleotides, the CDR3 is TGTGCCACCAGTGATACAGTCCTCCGAGAGACCCAGTACTTC. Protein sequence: CATSDTVLRETQYF.

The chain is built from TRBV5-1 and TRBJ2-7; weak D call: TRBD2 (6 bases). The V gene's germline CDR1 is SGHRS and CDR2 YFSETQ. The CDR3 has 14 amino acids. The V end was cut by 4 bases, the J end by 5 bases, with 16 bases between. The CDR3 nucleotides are TGCGCCAGCAGCCCCAGGGCCGGGGGAAACGAGCAGTACGTC. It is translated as CASSPRAGGNEQYV.

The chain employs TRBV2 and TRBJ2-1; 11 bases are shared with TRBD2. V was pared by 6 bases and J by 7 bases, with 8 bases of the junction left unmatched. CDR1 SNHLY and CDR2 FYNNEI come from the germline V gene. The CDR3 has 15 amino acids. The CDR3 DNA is TGTGCCAGCAGGGCGGGACTAGCGGTAGGTAATGAGCAGTTCTTC. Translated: CASRAGLAVGNEQFF.

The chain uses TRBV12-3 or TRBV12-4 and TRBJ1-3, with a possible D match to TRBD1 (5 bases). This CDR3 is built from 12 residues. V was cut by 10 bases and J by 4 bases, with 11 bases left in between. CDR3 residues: CATDRGGNTIYF. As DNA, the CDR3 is TGTGCCACGGACCGGGGGGGAAACACCATATATTTT.

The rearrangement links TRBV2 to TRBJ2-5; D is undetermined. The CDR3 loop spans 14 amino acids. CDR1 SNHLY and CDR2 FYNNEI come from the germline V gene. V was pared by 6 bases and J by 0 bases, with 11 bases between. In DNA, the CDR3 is TGTGCCAGCAGCCCAGAAGTGTACCAAGAGACCCAGTACTTC. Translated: CASSPEVYQETQYF.

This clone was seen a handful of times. The CDR3 nucleotides read TGTGCCAGCAGCGAGAGGGACACGTTTAATTCACCCCTCCACTTT. Its protein product is CASSERDTFNSPLHF. The chain joins TRBV9 to TRBJ1-6, with D possibly being TRBD1 (6 bases). Per germline, CDR1 SGDLS and CDR2 YYNGEE. The ends were cut back, 3 bases at V and 6 bases at J, with 13 bases in the middle. CDR3 length: 15 residues.

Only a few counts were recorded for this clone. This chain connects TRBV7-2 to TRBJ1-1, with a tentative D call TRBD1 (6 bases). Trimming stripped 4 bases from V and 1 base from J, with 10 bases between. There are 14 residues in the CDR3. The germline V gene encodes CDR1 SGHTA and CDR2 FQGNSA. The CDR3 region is CASSSGTRNTEAFF. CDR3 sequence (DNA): TGTGCCAGCAGCTCCGGGACAAGGAACACTGAAGCTTTCTTT.

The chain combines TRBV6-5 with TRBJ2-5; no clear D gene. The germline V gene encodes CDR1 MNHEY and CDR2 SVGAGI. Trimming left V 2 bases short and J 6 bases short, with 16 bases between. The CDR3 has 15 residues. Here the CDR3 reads CASSYLGPQLQTQYF. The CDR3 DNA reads TGTGCCAGCAGTTACCTAGGCCCTCAACTCCAGACCCAGTACTTC.

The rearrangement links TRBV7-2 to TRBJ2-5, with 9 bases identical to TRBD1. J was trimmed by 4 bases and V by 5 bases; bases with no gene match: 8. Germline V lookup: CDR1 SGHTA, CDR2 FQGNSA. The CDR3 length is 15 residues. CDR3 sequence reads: CASSPPGTGRETQYF. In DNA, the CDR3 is TGTGCCAGCAGCCCGCCCGGGACAGGGAGAGAGACCCAGTACTTC.

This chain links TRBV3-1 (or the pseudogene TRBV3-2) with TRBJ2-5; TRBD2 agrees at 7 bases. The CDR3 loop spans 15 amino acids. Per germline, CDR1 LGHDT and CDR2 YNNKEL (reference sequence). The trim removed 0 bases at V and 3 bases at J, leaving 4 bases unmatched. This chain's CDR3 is CASSQDGTKKETQYF. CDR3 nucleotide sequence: TGTGCCAGCAGCCAAGACGGGACTAAAAAAGAGACCCAGTACTTC.

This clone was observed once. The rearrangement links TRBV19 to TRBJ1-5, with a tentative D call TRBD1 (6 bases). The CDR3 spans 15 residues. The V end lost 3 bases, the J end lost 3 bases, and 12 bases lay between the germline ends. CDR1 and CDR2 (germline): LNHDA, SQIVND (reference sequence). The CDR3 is CASSMNRAANQPQHF. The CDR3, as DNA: TGTGCCAGTAGTATGAACAGGGCGGCCAATCAGCCCCAGCATTTT.

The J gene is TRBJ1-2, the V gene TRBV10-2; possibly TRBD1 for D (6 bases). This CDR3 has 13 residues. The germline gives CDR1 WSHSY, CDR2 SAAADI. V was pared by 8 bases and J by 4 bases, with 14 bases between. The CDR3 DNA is TGCGCCAGCTCTGAACAGGGTGCCTATGGCTACACCTTC. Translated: CASSEQGAYGYTF.

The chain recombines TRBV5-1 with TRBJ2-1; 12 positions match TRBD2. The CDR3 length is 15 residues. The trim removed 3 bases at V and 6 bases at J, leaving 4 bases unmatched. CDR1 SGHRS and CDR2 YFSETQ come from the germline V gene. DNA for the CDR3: TGCGCCAGCAGCTCGAGACTAGCGGGGGTCAATGAGCAGTTCTTC. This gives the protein CASSSRLAGVNEQFF. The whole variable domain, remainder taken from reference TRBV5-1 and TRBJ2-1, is KAGVTQTPRYLIKTRGQQVTLSCSPISGHRSVSWYQQTPGQGLQFLFEYFSETQRNKGNFPGRFSGRQFSNSRSEMNVSTLELGDSALYLCASSSRLAGVNEQFFGPGTRLTVL.

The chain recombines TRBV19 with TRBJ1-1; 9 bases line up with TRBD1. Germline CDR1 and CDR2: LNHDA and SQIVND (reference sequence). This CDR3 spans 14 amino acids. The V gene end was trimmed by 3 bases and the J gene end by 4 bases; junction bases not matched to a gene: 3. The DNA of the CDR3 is TGTGCCAGTAGTATGGGGGACAGGGCCACTGAAGCTTTCTTT. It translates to CASSMGDRATEAFF.